A selection of T cell receptor beta chains follows, all from one sample in a study of blood T cell repertoires in COVID-19. Generated by immunoSEQ multiplex PCR, the TCRdb table keeps only in-frame clones and is missing some. The sample holds roughly 220,000 clones, around 84% seen once. Material: peripheral blood. These TCRs come from a woman in her thirties or forties who had recovered from COVID-19. CDR3s leave out the opening cysteine and the closing phenylalanine or tryptophan. Not every row has a clone size; where given, it reads once, few, many or a size class.

j_call clone_size v_call cdr3_aa
TRBJ1-1 - TRBV6-5 ASSQNNGEAF
TRBJ1-1 - TRBV2 ASVRDREGNTEAF
TRBJ2-1 once TRBV15 ATSSRDSKDNEQF
TRBJ1-1 - TRBV7-6 ASSYLDRGPRRAF
TRBJ1-4 once TRBV6-6 ASSLGQGVINEKLF
TRBJ2-1 - TRBV19 ASSIVGGGRNEQF
TRBJ1-1 - TRBV2 ASRIRTGGTTEAF
TRBJ1-2 - TRBV19 ASSPSSGENYGYT
TRBJ2-5 - TRBV7-8 ASSRTRGQGRETQY
TRBJ2-7 - TRBV28 ASRGNEQY
TRBJ1-3 - TRBV5-1 ASSASGVEGNTIY
TRBJ2-1 - TRBV19 ASSSYSGTPWDEQF
TRBJ1-1 - TRBV12-5 ASGLVVGVMTEAF
TRBJ1-1 - TRBV9 ASRGAPMNTEAF
TRBJ1-1 - TRBV6-5 ASSDSGGTEAF
TRBJ1-2 - TRBV15 ATSRDYDRVGFGYT
TRBJ1-4 - TRBV3-1/TRBV3-2 ASSHTGLGEKLF
TRBJ1-5 - TRBV19 ASSTLADGNQPQH
TRBJ2-1 - TRBV3-1/TRBV3-2 ASTSTSQTNEQF
TRBJ1-2 - TRBV6-2/TRBV6-3 ASSSQGYGYT
TRBJ2-3 - TRBV24-1 ATRPSGGANTDTQY
TRBJ1-2 few TRBV14 ASSQVYSYGYT